This TCR beta chain derives from a study of blood T cell repertoires in COVID-19 (TCRdb year 2020). At the level of the whole study: The collaborator samples originated in the United States, Italy and Spain and spanned the acute and convalescent phases of COVID-19. The samples were drawn from the first 160 participants of the ongoing ImmuneRACE study and from 1,254 subjects provided by 6 global collaborators. Subjects who had been exposed to COVID-19, were actively infected with it, or had recovered from it provided the deeply sampled blood TCRbeta repertoires that made up the dataset. Where HLA class I and class II types were available, the types were taken from metadata supplied by the sample provider, not from assay-based typing. A freely available public database, intended as a resource for researchers studying the immune response to SARS-CoV-2, is where the repertoires were released. The prospective study material was composed of cDNA or gDNA derived from T cells, B-cell-depleted T cells, or PBMCs. Nearly every sample came with metadata listing a de-identified subject ID, COVID-19 status, age in years and sex. Paper-wide results and their limitations: Clinical and demographic metadata were provided uncurated, with the amount varying by source and participant.

TCRbeta CDR3 regions were amplified from genomic DNA using the immunoSEQ Assay, a bias-controlled multiplex PCR. On the authors' methods: The number of nucleated cells in each sample was estimated from the amplification of reference gene primers within the assay. To quantify the absolute abundance of each unique TCRbeta CDR3 rearrangement, sequence reads were collapsed and filtered. For each sample, productive Simpson clonality was calculated as the square root of Simpson's diversity index across productive rearrangements. Sourced from immuneACCESS, this table was stored by TCRdb with only in-frame sequences that have V and J called. A share of the clones is absent; for the studies checked, an unresolved V gene accounts for under half, and the remainder has no known explanation. That table is the source of V, J and clone size, and D and trimming were worked out from the DNA. The sample contains hundreds of thousands of clones, nearly 90% of them found a single time. Of the sample, approximately 12% falls within the top ten clones.

V is clipped by 1 base and J by 3 bases, and the sequence between their germline boundaries is 6 bases long. CDR1 SGHNT and CDR2 YENEEA were looked up in the germline V gene. The CDR3, cysteine through phenylalanine, is 13 amino acids long. The sequence is cut down to CDR3 DNA, 39 bases in frame from base 1. Samples from volunteer blood donors who had recovered from COVID-19 were contributed by a second Seattle source. Collaborating institutions collected whole blood in K2EDTA tubes following their own protocols. For TCRbeta analysis, collaborator samples were shipped as frozen whole blood, as isolated PBMCs, or as DNA extracted from either sample type. In regard to this clone: There is no known antigen for this receptor. One base away there is no much larger clone; base qualities are not given.

The sequence links TRBV11-3 to TRBJ2-5; perhaps TRBD2 is the D gene, with 6 bases matching. What was sequenced was peripheral blood. This sequence was found in a woman aged 18-29 years who had recovered from COVID-19. Read as DNA, the sequence is TGTGCCAGCAGCTTAGTAGCGGAAGAGACCCAGTACTTC. Its translation is CASSLVAEETQYF.